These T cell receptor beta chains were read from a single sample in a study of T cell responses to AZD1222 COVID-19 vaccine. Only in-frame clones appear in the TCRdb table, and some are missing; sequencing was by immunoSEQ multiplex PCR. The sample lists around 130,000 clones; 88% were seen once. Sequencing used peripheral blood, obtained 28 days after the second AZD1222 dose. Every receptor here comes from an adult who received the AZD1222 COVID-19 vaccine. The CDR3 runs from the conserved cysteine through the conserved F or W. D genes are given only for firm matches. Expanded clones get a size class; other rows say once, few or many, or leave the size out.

DNA: TGTGCCAGCAGCTTAGGGTTTACGAACACTGAAGCTTTCTTT
CDR3: CASSLGFTNTEAFF
length: 14
V: TRBV11-3
size: NA
J: TRBJ1-1
D: NA

DNA: TGTGCCAGCACCACCTCAGGCGGCTATGGCTACACCTTC
CDR3: CASTTSGGYGYTF
length: 13
V: TRBV27
size: NA
J: TRBJ1-2
D: NA

DNA: TGTGCCAGCAGCCGGTTCGAGACCCCCAGGATGAACGAGCAGTACTTC
CDR3: CASSRFETPRMNEQYF
length: 16
V: TRBV3-1/TRBV3-2
size: NA
J: TRBJ2-7
D: NA

DNA: TGTGCCAGCAGCCAAGAGGTAAACACCATATATTTT
CDR3: CASSQEVNTIYF
length: 12
V: TRBV3-1/TRBV3-2
size: NA
J: TRBJ1-3
D: NA

DNA: TGTGCCAGCAGCCCTAGCCGGGACCAAACCCCCTACGAGCAGTACTTC
CDR3: CASSPSRDQTPYEQYF
length: 16
V: TRBV5-4
size: NA
J: TRBJ2-7
D: NA

DNA: TGTGCCAGCAGTTACTCGCAAGGAGTTCTCTATGGCTACACCTTC
CDR3: CASSYSQGVLYGYTF
length: 15
V: TRBV6-5
size: NA
J: TRBJ1-2
D: NA

DNA: TGTGCCAGCAGCACTAGCGGGTGGCGTCCGGAAGCCAAAAACATTCAGTACTTC
CDR3: CASSTSGWRPEAKNIQYF
length: 18
V: TRBV13
size: once
J: TRBJ2-4
D: TRBD2

DNA: TGTGCCAGCTCACCAAGGAGCGGGGGGGCCAATGAGCAGTACTTC
CDR3: CASSPRSGGANEQYF
length: 15
V: TRBV18
size: NA
J: TRBJ2-7
D: TRBD2

DNA: TGTGCCAGTAGTGACCAGACAGGAGAGACCCAGTACTTC
CDR3: CASSDQTGETQYF
length: 13
V: TRBV19
size: NA
J: TRBJ2-5
D: NA

DNA: TGCGCCAGCAGTCAAGAGGGGAGGGAAAATCAGCCCCAGCATTTT
CDR3: CASSQEGRENQPQHF
length: 15
V: TRBV23-1
size: NA
J: TRBJ1-5
D: NA

DNA: TGTGCCAGCAGTTCCGTAGGGGGAAATCAGCCCCAGCATTTT
CDR3: CASSSVGGNQPQHF
length: 14
V: TRBV6-6
size: once
J: TRBJ1-5
D: NA

DNA: TGTGCCACCTCGGACGGTGGGAATGAAAAACTGTTTTTT
CDR3: CATSDGGNEKLFF
length: 13
V: TRBV19
size: NA
J: TRBJ1-4
D: NA

DNA: TGTGCCAGCAGCGTAGCAGTAGGGAAGATTGATTCACCCCTCCACTTT
CDR3: CASSVAVGKIDSPLHF
length: 16
V: TRBV9
size: NA
J: TRBJ1-6
D: NA

DNA: TGTGCCTGGAGTCGGGACAGTGACACTGAAGCTTTCTTT
CDR3: CAWSRDSDTEAFF
length: 13
V: TRBV30
size: once
J: TRBJ1-1
D: TRBD1

DNA: TGTGCCAGCAGCTTCCGAGGACTTAATGAAAAACTGTTTTTT
CDR3: CASSFRGLNEKLFF
length: 14
V: TRBV7-9
size: once
J: TRBJ1-4
D: NA

DNA: TGCGCCAGCAGCCTGAGGGATAGCTACACCGGGGAGCTGTTTTTT
CDR3: CASSLRDSYTGELFF
length: 15
V: TRBV5-1
size: NA
J: TRBJ2-2
D: NA

DNA: TGTGCCAGTAGTCTCGGACAGGTTAACTATGGCTACACCTTC
CDR3: CASSLGQVNYGYTF
length: 14
V: TRBV19
size: few
J: TRBJ1-2
D: TRBD1

DNA: TGTGCCAGCAGGGGGGGGGTGACGAGCTCCTACAATGAGCAGTTCTTC
CDR3: CASRGGVTSSYNEQFF
length: 16
V: TRBV27
size: NA
J: TRBJ2-1
D: TRBD2

DNA: TGTGCCAGCAGCCAAGATGACGGCTTAAATCAGCCCCAGCATTTT
CDR3: CASSQDDGLNQPQHF
length: 15
V: TRBV14
size: NA
J: TRBJ1-5
D: NA

DNA: TGTGCCAGCATTGATTCAGGAAACACCATATATTTT
CDR3: CASIDSGNTIYF
length: 12
V: TRBV28
size: NA
J: TRBJ1-3
D: NA

DNA: TGTGCCAGCAGCCTCGACAGGGGTGATACCTACGAGCAGTACTTC
CDR3: CASSLDRGDTYEQYF
length: 15
V: TRBV7-8
size: NA
J: TRBJ2-7
D: TRBD1

DNA: TGTGCCAGCAGCCAAATCTCGGTTGGGGAAATTTTCCACACCTTC
CDR3: CASSQISVGEIFHTF
length: 15
V: TRBV3-1/TRBV3-2
size: NA
J: TRBJ1-2
D: NA

DNA: TGTGCCAGCTCATCCACCATCCCGGGACAGGTGGACACTGAAGCTTTCTTT
CDR3: CASSSTIPGQVDTEAFF
length: 17
V: TRBV18
size: NA
J: TRBJ1-1
D: TRBD1

DNA: TGTGCCAGCAGCTTAGGACAGGGGCGTAATGAAAAACTGTTTTTT
CDR3: CASSLGQGRNEKLFF
length: 15
V: TRBV7-6
size: NA
J: TRBJ1-4
D: TRBD1

DNA: TGTGCCAGCAGCCCTGGGACGGTTGCCGGGCCCCTCCACTTT
CDR3: CASSPGTVAGPLHF
length: 14
V: TRBV5-4
size: NA
J: TRBJ1-6
D: NA